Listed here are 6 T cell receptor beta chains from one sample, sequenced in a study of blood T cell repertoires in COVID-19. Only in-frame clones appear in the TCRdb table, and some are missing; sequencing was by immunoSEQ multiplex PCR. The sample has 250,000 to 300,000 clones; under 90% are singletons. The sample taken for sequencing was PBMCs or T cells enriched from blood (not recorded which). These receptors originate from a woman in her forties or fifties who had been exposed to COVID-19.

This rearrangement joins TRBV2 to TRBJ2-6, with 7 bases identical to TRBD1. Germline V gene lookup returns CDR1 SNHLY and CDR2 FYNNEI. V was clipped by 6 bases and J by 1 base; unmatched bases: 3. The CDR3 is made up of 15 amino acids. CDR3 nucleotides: TGTGCCAGCAGGGCGACAGGGTCTGGGGCCAACGTCCTGACTTTC. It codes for CASRATGSGANVLTF.

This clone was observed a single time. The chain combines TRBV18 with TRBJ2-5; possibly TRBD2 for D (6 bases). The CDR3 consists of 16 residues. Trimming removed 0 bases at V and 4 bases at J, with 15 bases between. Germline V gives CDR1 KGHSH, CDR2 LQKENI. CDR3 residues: CASSPPTRGYRETQYF. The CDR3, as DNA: TGTGCCAGCTCACCACCAACGCGGGGTTATAGAGAGACCCAGTACTTC.

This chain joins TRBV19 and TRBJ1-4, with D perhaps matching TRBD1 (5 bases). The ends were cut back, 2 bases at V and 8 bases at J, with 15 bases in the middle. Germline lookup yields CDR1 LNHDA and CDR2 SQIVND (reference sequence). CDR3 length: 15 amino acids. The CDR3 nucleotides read TGTGCCAGTAGTATAAACCAGGGAGGTCAGGAAAAACTGTTTTTT. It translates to CASSINQGGQEKLFF.

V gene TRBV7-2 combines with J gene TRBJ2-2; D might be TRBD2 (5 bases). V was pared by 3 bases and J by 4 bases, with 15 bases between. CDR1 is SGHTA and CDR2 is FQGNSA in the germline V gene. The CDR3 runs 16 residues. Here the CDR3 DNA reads TGTGCCAGCAGCTTCAACCCCGGGGTGGTCACCGGGGAGCTGTTTTTT. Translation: CASSFNPGVVTGELFF.

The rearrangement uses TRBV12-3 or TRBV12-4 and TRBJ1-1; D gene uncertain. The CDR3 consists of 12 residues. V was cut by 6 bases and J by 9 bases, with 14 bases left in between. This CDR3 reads CASRQTRGQAFF. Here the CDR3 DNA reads TGTGCCAGCAGGCAGACACGGGGTCAAGCTTTCTTT.

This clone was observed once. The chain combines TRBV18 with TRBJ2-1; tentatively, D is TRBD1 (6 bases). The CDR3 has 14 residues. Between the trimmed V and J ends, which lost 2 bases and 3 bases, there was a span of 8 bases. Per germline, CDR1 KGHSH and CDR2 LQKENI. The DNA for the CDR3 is TGTGCCAGCTCACCATTACAGGGCTACAATGAGCAGTTCTTC. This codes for CASSPLQGYNEQFF.